Sequencing of this TCR beta chain was carried out in a study of neurological immune-mediated disorders. General study points: HTLV-1-associated myelopathy displayed the greatest TCR clonal expansion, and multiple sclerosis exhibited the smallest, lower than that of healthy controls.

TCRdb reanalysed the 5' RACE reads using MiXCR and keeps one entry per CDR3 protein. The table lists about 55,000 distinct CDR3 sequences, roughly 4.3% of them singletons. This clonotype was found many times. The antigen remains undetermined. Unsorted libraries used 2 million PBMCs kept at -80 degrees C. Germline values: CDR1 SQVTM, CDR2 ANQGSEA. V lost 0 bases and J lost 3, with 9 bases in between. This CDR3 has 13 residues. The sequenced sample consisted of PBMCs. The TCR comes from a man in his fifties or sixties with multiple sclerosis. J is TRBJ2-7 and V is TRBV29-1; perhaps D is TRBD1 or TRBD2 (5 bases each). This CDR3 is CSVEDGDRYEQYF. In nucleotides, the CDR3 is TGCAGCGTTGAAGATGGGGACCGCTACGAGCAGTACTTC.